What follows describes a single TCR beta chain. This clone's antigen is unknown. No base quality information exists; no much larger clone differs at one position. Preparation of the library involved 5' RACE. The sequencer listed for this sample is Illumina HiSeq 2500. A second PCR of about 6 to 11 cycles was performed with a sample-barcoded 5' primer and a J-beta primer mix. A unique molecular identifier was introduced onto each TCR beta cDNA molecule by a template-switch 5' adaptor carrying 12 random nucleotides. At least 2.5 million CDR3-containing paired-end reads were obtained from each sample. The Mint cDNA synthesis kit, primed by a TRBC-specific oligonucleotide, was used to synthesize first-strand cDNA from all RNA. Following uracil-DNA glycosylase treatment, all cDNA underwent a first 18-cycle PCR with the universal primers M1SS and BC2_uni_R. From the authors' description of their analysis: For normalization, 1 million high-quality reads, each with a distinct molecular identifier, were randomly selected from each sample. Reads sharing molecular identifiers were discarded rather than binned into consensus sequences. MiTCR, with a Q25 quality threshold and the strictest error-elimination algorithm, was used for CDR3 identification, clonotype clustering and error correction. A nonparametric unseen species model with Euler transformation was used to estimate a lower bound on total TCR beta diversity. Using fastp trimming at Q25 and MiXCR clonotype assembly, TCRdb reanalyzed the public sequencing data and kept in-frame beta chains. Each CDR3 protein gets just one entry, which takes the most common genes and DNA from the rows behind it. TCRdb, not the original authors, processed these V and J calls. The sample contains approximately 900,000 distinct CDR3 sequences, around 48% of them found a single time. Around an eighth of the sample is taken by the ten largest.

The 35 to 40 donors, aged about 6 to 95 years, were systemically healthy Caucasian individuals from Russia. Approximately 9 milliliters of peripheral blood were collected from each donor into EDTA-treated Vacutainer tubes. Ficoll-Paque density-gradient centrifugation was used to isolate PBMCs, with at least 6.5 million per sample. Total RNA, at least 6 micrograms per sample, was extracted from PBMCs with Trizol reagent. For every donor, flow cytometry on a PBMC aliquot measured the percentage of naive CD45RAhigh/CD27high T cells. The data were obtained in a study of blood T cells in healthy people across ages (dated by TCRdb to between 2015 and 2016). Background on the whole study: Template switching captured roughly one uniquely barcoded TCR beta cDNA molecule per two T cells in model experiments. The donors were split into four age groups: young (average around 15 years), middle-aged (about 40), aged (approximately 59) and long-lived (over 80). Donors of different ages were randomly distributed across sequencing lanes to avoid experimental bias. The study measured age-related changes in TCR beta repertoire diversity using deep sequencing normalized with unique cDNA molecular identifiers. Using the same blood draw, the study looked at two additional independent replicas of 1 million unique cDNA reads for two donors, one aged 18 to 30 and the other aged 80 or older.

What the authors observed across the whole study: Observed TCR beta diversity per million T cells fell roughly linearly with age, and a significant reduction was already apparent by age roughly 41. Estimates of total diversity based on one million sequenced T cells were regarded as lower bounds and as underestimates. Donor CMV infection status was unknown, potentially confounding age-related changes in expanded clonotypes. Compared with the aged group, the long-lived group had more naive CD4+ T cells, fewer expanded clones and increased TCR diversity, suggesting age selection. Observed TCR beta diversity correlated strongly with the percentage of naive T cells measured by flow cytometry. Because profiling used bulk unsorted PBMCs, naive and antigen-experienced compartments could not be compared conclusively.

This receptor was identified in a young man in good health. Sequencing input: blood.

The bases are TGTGCCAGCAGGAGAGTCGGACAGGGGACTAATGAAAAACTGTTTTTT. The resulting protein is CASRRVGQGTNEKLFF. This sequence uses TRBV2 and TRBJ1-4, with TRBD1 matching 9 junction bases. After removal of 6 bases from V and 2 bases from J, the junction retains 7 bases not matched to a gene. CDR1 and CDR2 are drawn from the germline V gene: SNHLY, FYNNEI. Spanning cysteine to phenylalanine, the CDR3 consists of 16 amino acids. Only the CDR3 DNA is retained, 48 bases long and in frame from the first base.